This paragraph reports one T cell receptor (beta chain). Participants reported their clinical history, and cohort assignment relied on those reports. Trimming took off 4 bases at V and 2 bases at J, with 8 bases between the two ends. CDR1 and CDR2 from the germline V gene are SGHTA and FQGNSA. The CDR3 is 13 amino acids. This specimen comes from a study of blood T cell repertoires in COVID-19. Across the whole study: T cells, B-cell-depleted T cells, or PBMCs supplied cDNA or gDNA.

Sequencing used immunoSEQ multiplex PCR; TCRdb keeps in-frame clones, though not all of them. The sample contains some 150,000 clones, around four fifths of which appear only once. The chain uses TRBV7-2 and TRBJ1-2, with D perhaps TRBD1 (6 bases). The specimen sequenced was PBMCs or T cells enriched from blood (not recorded which). This clonotype was obtained from a woman between 40 and 55 years old who had recovered from COVID-19. CDR3 coding DNA: TGTGCCAGCAGCTCCACAGGGAACTATGGCTACACCTTC. Its protein is CASSSTGNYGYTF.